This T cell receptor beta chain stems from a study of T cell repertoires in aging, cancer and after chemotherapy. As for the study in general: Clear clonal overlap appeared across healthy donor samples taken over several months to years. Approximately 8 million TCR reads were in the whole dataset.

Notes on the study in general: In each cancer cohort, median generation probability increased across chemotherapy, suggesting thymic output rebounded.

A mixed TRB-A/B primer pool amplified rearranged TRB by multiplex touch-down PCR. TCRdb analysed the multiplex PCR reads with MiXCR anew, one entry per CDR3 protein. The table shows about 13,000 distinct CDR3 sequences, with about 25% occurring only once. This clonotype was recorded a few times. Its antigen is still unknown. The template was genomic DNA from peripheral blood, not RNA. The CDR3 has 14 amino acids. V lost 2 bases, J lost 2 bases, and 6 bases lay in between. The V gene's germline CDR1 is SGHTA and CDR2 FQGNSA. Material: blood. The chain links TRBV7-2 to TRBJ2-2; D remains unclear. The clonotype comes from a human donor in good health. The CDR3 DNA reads TGTGCCAGCAGCTTACCCGGTAACACCGGGGAGCTGTTTTTT. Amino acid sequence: CASSLPGNTGELFF. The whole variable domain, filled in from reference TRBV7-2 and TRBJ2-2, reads GAGVSQSPSNKVTEKGKDVELRCDPISGHTALYWYRQSLGQGLEFLIYFQGNSAPDKSGLPSDRFSAERTGGSVSTLTIQRTQQEDSAVYLCASSLPGNTGELFFGEGSRLTVL.